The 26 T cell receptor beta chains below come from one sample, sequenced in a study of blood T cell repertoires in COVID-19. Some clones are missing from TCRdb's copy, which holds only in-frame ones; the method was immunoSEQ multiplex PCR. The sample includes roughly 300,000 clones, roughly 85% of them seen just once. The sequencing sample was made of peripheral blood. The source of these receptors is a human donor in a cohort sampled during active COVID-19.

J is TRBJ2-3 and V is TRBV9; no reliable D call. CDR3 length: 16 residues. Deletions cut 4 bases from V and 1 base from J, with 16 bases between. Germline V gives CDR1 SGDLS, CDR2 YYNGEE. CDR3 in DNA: TGTGCCAGCAGCCCCTCTGGTTCCTCAGGCACAGATACGCAGTATTTT. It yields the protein CASSPSGSSGTDTQYF.

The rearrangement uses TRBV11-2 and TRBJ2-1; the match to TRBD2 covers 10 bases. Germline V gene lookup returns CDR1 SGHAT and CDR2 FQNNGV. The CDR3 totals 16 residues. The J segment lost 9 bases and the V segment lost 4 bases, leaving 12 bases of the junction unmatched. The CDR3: CASSSDGLAGVAEQFF. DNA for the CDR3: TGTGCCAGCAGCTCGGATGGGCTAGCGGGAGTTGCTGAGCAGTTCTTC.

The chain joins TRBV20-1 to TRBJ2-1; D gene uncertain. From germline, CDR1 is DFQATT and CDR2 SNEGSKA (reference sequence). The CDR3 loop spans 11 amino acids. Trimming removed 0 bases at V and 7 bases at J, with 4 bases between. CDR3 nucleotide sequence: TGCAGTGCTAGAGAGAGGAATGAGCAGTTCTTC. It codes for CSARERNEQFF.

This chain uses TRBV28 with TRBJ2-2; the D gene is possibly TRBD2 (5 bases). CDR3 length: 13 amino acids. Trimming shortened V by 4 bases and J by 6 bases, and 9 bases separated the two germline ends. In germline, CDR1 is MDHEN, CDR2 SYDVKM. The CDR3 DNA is TGTGCCAGCAGTTCCCTAGCCCCCGGGGAGCTGTTTTTT. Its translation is CASSSLAPGELFF.

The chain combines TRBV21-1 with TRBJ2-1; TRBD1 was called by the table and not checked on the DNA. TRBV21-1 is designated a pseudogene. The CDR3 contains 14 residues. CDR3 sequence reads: CASSPRGNGNEQFF. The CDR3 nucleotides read TGTGCCAGCAGCCCCAGGGGGAACGGCAATGAGCAGTTCTTC.

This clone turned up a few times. The CDR3: CASSRQGYGYTF. The DNA of the CDR3 is TGTGCCAGCAGTCGACAGGGGTATGGCTACACCTTC. The chain has TRBV6-2 or TRBV6-3 and TRBJ1-2, with 8 bases lining up with TRBD1. Germline lookup yields CDR1 MNHEY and CDR2 SVGEGT. V lost 5 bases to trimming and J lost 5 bases; unmatched junction nucleotides: 1. The length of the CDR3 is 12 residues.

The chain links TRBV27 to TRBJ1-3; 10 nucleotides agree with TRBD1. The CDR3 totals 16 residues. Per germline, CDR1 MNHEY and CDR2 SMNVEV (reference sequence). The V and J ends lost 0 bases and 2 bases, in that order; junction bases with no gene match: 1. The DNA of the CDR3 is TGTGCCAGCAGTTTATCGGGGACAGGGGCTGGAAACACCATATATTTT. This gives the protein CASSLSGTGAGNTIYF.

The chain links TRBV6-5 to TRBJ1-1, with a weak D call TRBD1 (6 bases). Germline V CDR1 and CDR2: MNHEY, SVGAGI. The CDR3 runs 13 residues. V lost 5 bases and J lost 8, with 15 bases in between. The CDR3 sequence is CASSPIQGAEAFF. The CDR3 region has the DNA TGTGCCAGCAGTCCAATACAGGGTGCCGAAGCTTTCTTT.

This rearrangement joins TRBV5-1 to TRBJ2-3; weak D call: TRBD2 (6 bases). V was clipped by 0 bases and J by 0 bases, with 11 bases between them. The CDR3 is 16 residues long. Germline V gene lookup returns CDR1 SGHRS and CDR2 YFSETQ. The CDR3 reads CASSLVAAYSTDTQYF. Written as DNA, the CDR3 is TGCGCCAGCAGCTTGGTAGCGGCATATAGCACAGATACGCAGTATTTT.

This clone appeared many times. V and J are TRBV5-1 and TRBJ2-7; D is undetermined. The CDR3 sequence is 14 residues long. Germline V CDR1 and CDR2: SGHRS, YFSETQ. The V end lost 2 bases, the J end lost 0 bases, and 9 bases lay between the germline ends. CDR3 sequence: CASSFTYNSYEQYF. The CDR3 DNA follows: TGCGCCAGCAGCTTTACTTATAACTCCTACGAGCAGTACTTC.

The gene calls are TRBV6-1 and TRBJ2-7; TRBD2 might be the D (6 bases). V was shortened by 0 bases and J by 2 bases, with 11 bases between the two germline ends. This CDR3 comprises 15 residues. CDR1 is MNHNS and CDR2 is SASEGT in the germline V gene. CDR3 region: CASSEAGGATYEQYF. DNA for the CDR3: TGTGCCAGCAGTGAAGCGGGCGGGGCCACCTACGAGCAGTACTTC.

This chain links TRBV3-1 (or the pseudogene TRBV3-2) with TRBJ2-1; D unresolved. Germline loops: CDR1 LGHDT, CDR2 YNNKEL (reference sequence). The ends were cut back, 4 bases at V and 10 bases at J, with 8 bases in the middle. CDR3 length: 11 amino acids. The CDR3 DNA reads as TGTGCCAGCAGCCGGCTTCACGAGCAGTTCTTC. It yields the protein CASSRLHEQFF.

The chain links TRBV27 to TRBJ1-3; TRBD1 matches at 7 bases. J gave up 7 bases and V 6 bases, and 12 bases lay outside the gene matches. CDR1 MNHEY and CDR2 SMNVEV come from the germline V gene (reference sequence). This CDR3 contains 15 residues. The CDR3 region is CASSPKGADLNTIYF. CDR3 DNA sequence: TGTGCCAGCAGCCCTAAGGGGGCGGACCTGAACACCATATATTTT.

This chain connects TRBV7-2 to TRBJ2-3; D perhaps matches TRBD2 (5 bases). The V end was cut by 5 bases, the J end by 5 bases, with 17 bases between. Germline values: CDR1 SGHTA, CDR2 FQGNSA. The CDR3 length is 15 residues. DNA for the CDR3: TGTGCCAGCAGCCCCTCGTCGGTGGCGGGAGATACGCAGTATTTT. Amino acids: CASSPSSVAGDTQYF.

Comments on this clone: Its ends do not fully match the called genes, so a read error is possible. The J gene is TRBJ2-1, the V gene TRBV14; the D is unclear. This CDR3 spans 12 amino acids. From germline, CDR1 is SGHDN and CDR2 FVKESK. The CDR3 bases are TGTGCCAGCAGCCAAGGACCGTTGACCCAGGTCTTC. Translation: CASSQGPLTQVF. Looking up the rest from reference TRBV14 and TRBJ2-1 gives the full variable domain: EAGVTQFPSHSVIEKGQTVTLRCDPISGHDNLYWYRRVMGKEIKFLLHFVKESKQDESGMPNNRFLAERTGGTYSTLKVQPAELEDSGVYFCASSQGPLTQVFGPGTRLTVL.

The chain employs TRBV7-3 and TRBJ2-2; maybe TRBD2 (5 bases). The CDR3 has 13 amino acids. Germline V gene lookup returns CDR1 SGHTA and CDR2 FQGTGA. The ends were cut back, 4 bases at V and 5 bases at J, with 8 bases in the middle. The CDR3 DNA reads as TGTGCCAGCAGCTCTCGGAGGACCGGGGAGCTGTTTTTT. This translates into CASSSRRTGELFF.

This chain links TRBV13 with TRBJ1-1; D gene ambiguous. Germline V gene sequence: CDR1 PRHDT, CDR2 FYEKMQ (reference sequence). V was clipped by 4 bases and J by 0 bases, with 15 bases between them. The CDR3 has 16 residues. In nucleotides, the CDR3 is TGTGCCAGCAGCTCCTCCGTATACTCCATGAACACTGAAGCTTTCTTT. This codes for CASSSSVYSMNTEAFF.

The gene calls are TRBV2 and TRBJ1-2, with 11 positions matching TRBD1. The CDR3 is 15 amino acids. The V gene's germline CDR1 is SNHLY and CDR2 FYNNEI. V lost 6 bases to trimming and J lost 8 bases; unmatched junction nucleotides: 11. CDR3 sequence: CASSVIPGQGEGYTF. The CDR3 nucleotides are TGTGCCAGCAGCGTCATTCCGGGACAGGGGGAAGGCTACACCTTC.

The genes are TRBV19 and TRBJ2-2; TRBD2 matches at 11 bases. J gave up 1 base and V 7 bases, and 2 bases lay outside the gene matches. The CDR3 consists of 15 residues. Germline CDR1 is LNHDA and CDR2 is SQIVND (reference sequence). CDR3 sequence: CASITSGGNTGELFF. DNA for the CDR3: TGTGCCAGTATTACTAGCGGGGGGAACACCGGGGAGCTGTTTTTT.

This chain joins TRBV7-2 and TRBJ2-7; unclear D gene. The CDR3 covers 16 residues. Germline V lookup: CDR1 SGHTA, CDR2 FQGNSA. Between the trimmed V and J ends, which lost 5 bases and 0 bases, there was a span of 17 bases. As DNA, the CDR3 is TGTGCCAGCAGCCCCGAGGCAGATCCCTTCTCCTACGAGCAGTACTTC. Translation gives CASSPEADPFSYEQYF.

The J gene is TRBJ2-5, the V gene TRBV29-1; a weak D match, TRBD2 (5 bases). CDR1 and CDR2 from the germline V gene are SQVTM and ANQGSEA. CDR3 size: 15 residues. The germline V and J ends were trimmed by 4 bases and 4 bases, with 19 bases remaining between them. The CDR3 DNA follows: TGCAGCGTTGTATTGGACTGGTTTTCCGGAGAGACCCAGTACTTC. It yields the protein CSVVLDWFSGETQYF.

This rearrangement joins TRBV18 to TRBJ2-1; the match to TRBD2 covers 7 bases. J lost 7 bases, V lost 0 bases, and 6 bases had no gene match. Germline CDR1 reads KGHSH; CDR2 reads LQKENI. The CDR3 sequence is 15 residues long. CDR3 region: CASSPPSASGNEQFF. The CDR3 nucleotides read TGTGCCAGCTCACCACCCTCGGCTAGCGGAAATGAGCAGTTCTTC.

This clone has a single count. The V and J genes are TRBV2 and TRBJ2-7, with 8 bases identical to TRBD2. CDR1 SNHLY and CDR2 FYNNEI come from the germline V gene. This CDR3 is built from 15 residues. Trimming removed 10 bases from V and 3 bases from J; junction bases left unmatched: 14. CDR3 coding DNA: TGTGCCACTGGGGGTAGCGGGAAGGCGTTCTACGAGCAGTACTTC. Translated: CATGGSGKAFYEQYF. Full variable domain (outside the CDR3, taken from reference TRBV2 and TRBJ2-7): EPEVTQTPSHQVTQMGQEVILRCVPISNHLYFYWYRQILGQKVEFLVSFYNNEISEKSEIFDDQFSVERPDGSNFTLKIRSTKLEDSAMYFCATGGSGKAFYEQYFGPGTRLTVT.

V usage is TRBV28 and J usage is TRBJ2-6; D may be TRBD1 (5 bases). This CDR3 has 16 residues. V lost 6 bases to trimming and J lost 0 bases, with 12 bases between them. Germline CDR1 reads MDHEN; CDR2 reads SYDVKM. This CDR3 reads CASRMGPSSGANVLTF. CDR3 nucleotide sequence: TGTGCCAGCAGAATGGGGCCGAGCTCTGGGGCCAACGTCCTGACTTTC.

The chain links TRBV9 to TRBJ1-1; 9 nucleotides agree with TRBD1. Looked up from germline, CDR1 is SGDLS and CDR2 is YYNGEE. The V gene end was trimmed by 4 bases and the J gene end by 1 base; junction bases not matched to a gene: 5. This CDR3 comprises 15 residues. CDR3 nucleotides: TGTGCCAGCAGCCCACAGGGGGCGGGGAACACTGAAGCTTTCTTT. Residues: CASSPQGAGNTEAFF.

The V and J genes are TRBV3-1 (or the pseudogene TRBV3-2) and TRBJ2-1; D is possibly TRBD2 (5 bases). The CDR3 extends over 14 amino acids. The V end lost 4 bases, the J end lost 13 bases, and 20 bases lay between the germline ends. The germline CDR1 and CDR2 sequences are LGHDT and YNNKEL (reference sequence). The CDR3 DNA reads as TGTGCCAGCAGCCTCACAGTAGCGACCTACCCTCAGTTCTTC. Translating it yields CASSLTVATYPQFF.